This T cell receptor (beta chain) was recorded in a study of human thymus T cells. Whole-study results and caveats: It looked as if thymic and blood repertoires used V and J genes in a biased way.

The people who donated were healthy Finnish babies having corrective surgery for congenital heart defects. Blood DNA came from all available leukocytes, not a fixed cell number. Profiled with immunoSEQ multiplex PCR; TCRdb holds only in-frame clones, not every one. The table lists approximately 46,000 clones, approximately 95% of them singletons. Trimming took 6 bases from V and 2 from J; bases not matched to a gene: 1. Germline loops: CDR1 SNHLY, CDR2 FYNNEI. CDR3 length: 12 residues. Note on this clone: Its antigen is not identified.

This chain joins TRBV2 and TRBJ2-7; 7 nucleotides agree with TRBD1. The source material was blood. The TCR comes from a girl less than two years old with a congenital heart defect but otherwise immunologically healthy. The CDR3 spells CASRGTAYEQYF. The CDR3 DNA reads as TGTGCCAGCAGGGGGACAGCCTACGAGCAGTACTTC.